The T cell receptor (beta chain) described here comes from a study of OX40 agonist ivuxolimab in advanced cancers. General observations from the study: In CD8+ T cells, expanded clones were on average more numerous than in CD4+. Antigens targeted by the expanded peripheral T cells were not determined. At 0.1 to 3.0 mg/kg, clonal expansion of CD4+ and CD8+ blood T cells had occurred by week 6.

Using immunoSEQ multiplex PCR, the repertoire was profiled, and TCRdb retains in-frame clones only, with some absent. The table includes some 86,000 clones, around 85% detected once. V was pared by 0 bases and J by 4 bases, with 7 bases between. The germline V gene encodes CDR1 SGHDT and CDR2 YYEEEE. CDR3 length: 13 residues. Patients who had autoimmune disease history or got systemic immunosuppression were left out. A remark on this clone: Antigen unknown.

This TCR came from an adult with an advanced solid tumor such as melanoma, head and neck, liver or kidney cancer. J is TRBJ1-2 and V is TRBV5-6; D is possibly TRBD1 (6 bases). Sample: CD4+ or CD8+ T cells sorted from blood, taken in a trial of the OX40 agonist ivuxolimab. The CDR3, as DNA: TGTGCCAGCAGCTTGGAGGGGGGCTATGGCTACACCTTC. It encodes CASSLEGGYGYTF.